The 26 T cell receptor beta chains below come from one sample, sequenced in a study of shared clonotypes between healthy human individuals. Some clones are missing from TCRdb's copy, which holds only in-frame ones; the method was immunoSEQ multiplex PCR. This repertoire shows some 1,100,000 clones, around 82% found once; its top ten account for approximately 0.5%. Sequences were obtained from memory CD4+ T cells from PBMCs. Subset in this sample: CD45RA-negative fraction. The source is a man aged 18 to 29 in good health. Some clones in this sample may be carry-over from other donors' samples.

This clone appeared a single time. The genes are TRBV9 and TRBJ2-7; 7 nucleotides align to TRBD2. The CDR3 has 12 amino acids. CDR1 and CDR2 from the germline V gene are SGDLS and YYNGEE. V was pared by 5 bases and J by 6 bases, with 5 bases of the junction left unmatched. As DNA, the CDR3 is TGTGCCAGCAGTACCTGGGGGGGCGAGCAGTACTTC. It codes for CASSTWGGEQYF.

The chain carries TRBV2 and TRBJ2-7; tentatively, D is TRBD1 (5 bases). Trimming removed 8 bases at V and 6 bases at J, with 14 bases between. Per the germline V gene, CDR1 is SNHLY and CDR2 is FYNNEI. The CDR3 has 12 amino acids. CDR3 DNA: TGTGCCAGCCAAGGGGAAGCGACCGAGCAGTACTTC. Its translation is CASQGEATEQYF.

This chain uses TRBV2 with TRBJ1-5; D not certain. The CDR3 length is 13 residues. Germline V gene lookup returns CDR1 SNHLY and CDR2 FYNNEI. The V and J ends lost 8 bases and 9 bases respectively, with 17 bases between them. CDR3 in DNA: TGTGCCAGCCGGGATGGGAGCCTTGGGCCCCAGCATTTT. Its protein is CASRDGSLGPQHF.

The chain recombines TRBV5-1 with TRBJ2-2, with TRBD1 identical over 7 bases. V lost 3 bases, J lost 4 bases, and 0 bases stayed unmatched. This CDR3 spans 13 amino acids. Germline V gene lookup returns CDR1 SGHRS and CDR2 YFSETQ. The CDR3 DNA sequence: TGCGCCAGCAGCTGGGACAGCACCGGGGAGCTGTTTTTT. It yields the protein CASSWDSTGELFF.

V gene TRBV28 combines with J gene TRBJ1-2, with 7 bases matching TRBD1. The CDR3 extends over 14 amino acids. Germline V lookup: CDR1 MDHEN, CDR2 SYDVKM. V trimming: 3 bases; J trimming: 4 bases; junction bases outside the gene matches: 5. The CDR3 coding sequence is TGTGCCAGCAGTTTTTTGGGGACAGTCTATGGCTACACCTTC. This gives the protein CASSFLGTVYGYTF.

V usage is TRBV28 and J usage is TRBJ2-5, with a weak D call TRBD2 (5 bases). CDR1 is MDHEN and CDR2 is SYDVKM in the germline V gene. CDR3 length equals 15 residues. The V and J ends lost 4 bases and 0 bases respectively, with 12 bases between them. CDR3 sequence (DNA): TGTGCCAGCAGTTCCCCGGGAAAAAACCAAGAGACCCAGTACTTC. Translating gives CASSSPGKNQETQYF.

The rearrangement uses TRBV5-1 and TRBJ1-1, with D possibly matching TRBD1 (6 bases). V shed 0 bases and J shed 7 bases, with 13 bases lying between them. Germline V gives CDR1 SGHRS, CDR2 YFSETQ. CDR3 length: 14 residues. This CDR3 is CASSLAGAAGEAFF. The CDR3 DNA follows: TGCGCCAGCAGCTTGGCAGGGGCCGCTGGTGAAGCTTTCTTT.

V and J are TRBV28 and TRBJ2-1; no reliable D call. The germline V and J ends were trimmed by 10 bases and 0 bases, with 19 bases remaining between them. The CDR3 is 16 amino acids. Germline values: CDR1 MDHEN, CDR2 SYDVKM. CDR3 residues: CATRKGGVSSYNEQFF. As DNA, the CDR3 is TGTGCCACCCGAAAGGGTGGGGTCAGCTCCTACAATGAGCAGTTCTTC.

The rearrangement links TRBV5-3 to TRBJ1-5; 11 bases agree with TRBD1. TRBV5-3 is assigned to the ORF class and has an uncertain function. With V trimmed by 4 bases and J by 2 bases, 17 bases remained unmatched. The CDR3 extends over 20 amino acids. CDR3 nucleotide sequence: TGTGCCAGAAGCGATGACAACCGGGACAGGGGGGATTTAGGCAATCAGCCCCAGCATTTT. Translation: CARSDDNRDRGDLGNQPQHF.

The DNA for the CDR3 is TGTGCCAGCTCACCGTCCGGGCTCACTGAAGCTTTCTTT. It yields the protein CASSPSGLTEAFF. V gene TRBV18 combines with J gene TRBJ1-1; unclear D gene. Between the trimmed V and J ends, which lost 3 bases and 4 bases, there was a span of 9 bases. The CDR3 totals 13 residues. Looked up from germline, CDR1 is KGHSH and CDR2 is LQKENI. Looking up the rest from reference TRBV18 and TRBJ1-1 gives the full variable domain: NAGVMQNPRHLVRRRGQEARLRCSPMKGHSHVYWYRQLPEEGLKFMVYLQKENIIDESGMPKERFSAEFPKEGPSILRIQQVVRGDSAAYFCASSPSGLTEAFFGQGTRLTVV.

V gene TRBV4-2 combines with J gene TRBJ1-1, with D hard to call. Germline V gene sequence: CDR1 LGHNA, CDR2 YNFKEQ. V was cut by 4 bases and J by 0 bases, with 9 bases left in between. This CDR3 spans 14 amino acids. For the CDR3, the DNA is TGTGCCAGCAGCCCCGACGGACTGAACACTGAAGCTTTCTTT. Translated, it gives CASSPDGLNTEAFF.

The sample holds a few counts of this clone. The rearrangement uses TRBV29-1 and TRBJ2-1; no clear D. The germline V gene has CDR1 SQVTM and CDR2 ANQGSEA. The V gene lost 7 bases and the J gene lost 6 bases, with 7 bases spanning the gap. This CDR3 region has 10 residues. CDR3 loop: CSAGINEQFF. The DNA for the CDR3 is TGCAGCGCTGGGATCAATGAGCAGTTCTTC.

This chain uses TRBV5-1 with TRBJ2-1; no definite D call. CDR3 size: 14 residues. The V end lost 0 bases, the J end lost 10 bases, and 14 bases lay between the germline ends. Germline V CDR1 and CDR2: SGHRS, YFSETQ. In DNA form, the CDR3 reads TGCGCCAGCAGCTTGGAAGCGAAAGGTCGGGAGCAGTTCTTC. Encoded protein: CASSLEAKGREQFF.

Concerning this clone itself: The same CDR3 also results from other DNA sequences found in this sample. The rearrangement uses TRBV27 and TRBJ2-1; 12 nucleotides line up with TRBD2. Trimming cost V 5 bases and J 6 bases; bases outside gene matches: 5. Germline CDR1 MNHEY, CDR2 SMNVEV (reference sequence). This CDR3 has 15 residues. The CDR3 DNA sequence: TGTGCCAGCAGTAGACTAGCGGGAGATGTCAATGAGCAGTTCTTC. This codes for CASSRLAGDVNEQFF.

The chain carries TRBV7-6 and TRBJ1-1; no firm D call. There are 13 residues in the CDR3. Trimming removed 5 bases at V and 4 bases at J, with 11 bases between. Germline lookup yields CDR1 SGHVS and CDR2 FNYEAQ. The DNA of the CDR3 is TGTGCCAGCAGCGCCCTCTCGGGCACTGAAGCTTTCTTT. The encoded protein is CASSALSGTEAFF.

The DNA of the CDR3 is TGTGCCAGCAGCCCGAGGGGTGGGGACGTGCAGGACACTGAAGCTTTCTTT. As protein: CASSPRGGDVQDTEAFF. This chain uses TRBV7-9 with TRBJ1-1, with TRBD1 as a possible D gene (5 bases). V gave up 5 bases and J gave up 3 bases, with 22 bases separating them. In germline, CDR1 is SEHNR, CDR2 FQNEAQ (reference sequence). The CDR3 runs to 17 residues.

Worth noting for this clone: This same CDR3 is encoded by further DNA sequences in the sample. In nucleotides, the CDR3 is TGTGCCAGCAGCCCGAAAGGGTTCTATGGCTACACCTTC. Amino acid sequence: CASSPKGFYGYTF. This chain connects TRBV28 to TRBJ1-2; D uncertain. The CDR3 is made up of 13 amino acids. The germline gives CDR1 MDHEN, CDR2 SYDVKM. The V and J ends lost 6 bases and 4 bases respectively, with 12 bases between them.

This chain links TRBV5-4 with TRBJ1-2; D perhaps matches TRBD1 (5 bases). Germline V gene data show CDR1 as SGHNT and CDR2 as YYREEE (reference sequence). The CDR3 is 19 residues long. V was cut by 4 bases and J by 3 bases, with 28 bases left in between. As DNA, the CDR3 is TGTGCCAGCAGCCCCCGGGGGTGGGGATCTGAGAGCGCGGACTATGGCTACACCTTC. Amino acids: CASSPRGWGSESADYGYTF.

This chain connects TRBV11-2 to TRBJ1-1; tentative D call: TRBD1 (5 bases). This CDR3 has 16 residues. V lost 1 base and J lost 4, with 16 bases in between. Germline lookup yields CDR1 SGHAT and CDR2 FQNNGV. The CDR3 loop is CASSLVGGLRGTEAFF. The CDR3 nucleotides read TGTGCCAGCAGCTTAGTTGGAGGGCTTAGGGGCACTGAAGCTTTCTTT.

This rearrangement joins TRBV5-1 to TRBJ2-7, with D maybe TRBD2 (6 bases). The CDR3 is 16 residues long. From germline, CDR1 is SGHRS and CDR2 YFSETQ. Trimming took 3 bases from V and 1 from J, leaving 17 bases between them. In DNA, the CDR3 is TGCGCCAGCAGCTCAAACCGCGGTAGCGGATCCTACGAGCAGTACTTC. Protein sequence: CASSSNRGSGSYEQYF.

This clone has just one count. The V gene is TRBV7-2, the J gene TRBJ2-1; 7 bases are a match to TRBD1. The CDR3 has 15 residues. Trimming took 2 bases from V and 4 from J; bases not matched to a gene: 5. Germline CDR1 is SGHTA and CDR2 is FQGNSA. The CDR3 bases are TGTGCCAGCAGCTTAACAGGGGTGAGTTACAATGAGCAGTTCTTC. Its protein product is CASSLTGVSYNEQFF.

The chain combines TRBV7-2 with TRBJ2-5, with D possibly matching TRBD1 (5 bases). Germline assignment: CDR1 SGHTA and CDR2 FQGNSA. The CDR3 is 15 amino acids. Trimming left V 4 bases short and J 0 bases short, with 12 bases between. The CDR3 spells CASSSGHTYQETQYF. The CDR3, as DNA: TGTGCCAGCAGCTCCGGACATACGTACCAAGAGACCCAGTACTTC.

The chain couples TRBV4-1 to TRBJ1-3; 8 nucleotides match TRBD1. The CDR3 consists of 16 residues. J was trimmed by 2 bases and V by 5 bases; bases with no gene match: 8. The germline CDR1 and CDR2 sequences are MGHRA and YSYEKL. The CDR3 loop is CASSASWTGTGNTIYF. CDR3 nucleotide sequence: TGCGCCAGCAGCGCTTCGTGGACAGGGACTGGAAACACCATATATTTT.

This sequence joins TRBV7-2 and TRBJ2-1, with a weak D call TRBD2 (6 bases). The CDR3 is made up of 17 amino acids. V lost 2 bases to trimming and J lost 0 bases, with 14 bases between them. Germline assignment: CDR1 SGHTA and CDR2 FQGNSA. The CDR3 nucleotides read TGTGCCAGCAGCTTAACCCTAGACGGGGGCTCCTACAATGAGCAGTTCTTC. It specifies CASSLTLDGGSYNEQFF. Together with reference TRBV7-2 and TRBJ2-1, the CDR3 gives the full variable domain: GAGVSQSPSNKVTEKGKDVELRCDPISGHTALYWYRQSLGQGLEFLIYFQGNSAPDKSGLPSDRFSAERTGGSVSTLTIQRTQQEDSAVYLCASSLTLDGGSYNEQFFGPGTRLTVL.

This clone has only one observation. The rearrangement uses TRBV5-6 and TRBJ2-2; tentatively, D is TRBD1 or TRBD2 (5 bases each). The V gene lost 0 bases and the J gene lost 4 bases, with 13 bases spanning the gap. The CDR3 extends over 16 amino acids. CDR1 is SGHDT and CDR2 is YYEEEE in the germline V gene. CDR3 in DNA: TGTGCCAGCAGCTTGGACCCCTTTGGGGGCACCGGGGAGCTGTTTTTT. Protein: CASSLDPFGGTGELFF.

This chain links TRBV11-2 with TRBJ2-1, with 15 positions matching TRBD2. With 4 bases clipped from V and 15 bases from J, the junction kept 13 bases outside the gene matches. The length of the CDR3 is 16 residues. The germline CDR1 and CDR2 sequences are SGHAT and FQNNGV. Written as DNA, the CDR3 is TGTGCCAGCAGCTCCTGGACTAGCGGGAGGGCTGGATTGTCGTTCTTC. It codes for CASSSWTSGRAGLSFF.